This paragraph reports one T cell receptor beta chain. As handled by the study authors: Amplified reference gene primers provided the basis for estimating nucleated cell counts. Clones were read by immunoSEQ multiplex PCR, and TCRdb kept only the in-frame ones, dropping some. V, J and clone size were drawn from that table, and D and trimming were deduced from the DNA. The table shows 150,000 or so clones, with over 60% occurring only once. The sample originates from a study of blood T cell repertoires in COVID-19. Study summary: Researchers got acute and convalescent COVID-19 samples from the United States, Italy and Spain.

The J segment lost 8 bases and the V segment lost 5 bases, leaving 11 bases of the junction unmatched. Germline-derived CDR1 and CDR2 are MNHEY and SVGEGT. The CDR3 has 16 amino acids. The chain has TRBV6-2 or TRBV6-3 and TRBJ2-5; 13 bases match TRBD2. Specimen: peripheral blood. The TCR comes from a woman of 80 years or more with active or convalescent COVID-19. The CDR3 nucleotides are TGTGCCAGCAGTCCATTCGAACTAGCGGGGGGGCCTACCCAGTACTTC. This sequence encodes CASSPFELAGGPTQYF.